This T cell receptor (beta chain) was profiled in a study of blood T cell repertoires in COVID-19. In the source study's methods: For nucleated cells, counts were estimated from reference gene primer amplification. Generated by immunoSEQ multiplex PCR, the TCRdb table keeps only in-frame clones and is missing some. V and J calls and clone size come straight from that table; D and trimming were deduced from the DNA. The table records some 160,000 clones, around 87% of them present only once. This clone was counted between two and nine times. Specimen: PBMCs or T cells enriched from blood (not recorded which). The sequence was obtained from a woman between 50 and 59 years old who had recovered from COVID-19.

CDR3 sequence reads: CASSLSLIAGNTIYF. In nucleotides, the CDR3 is TGTGCCAGCAGCCTTTCCCTCATAGCTGGAAACACCATATATTTT. The V gene is TRBV5-6, the J gene TRBJ1-3; D unclear. Deletions cut 4 bases from V and 2 bases from J, with 13 bases between. The CDR3 covers 15 residues. Germline V gene sequence: CDR1 SGHDT, CDR2 YYEEEE.